This TCR beta chain was identified in a study of identical twins. Study-wide findings and caveats: Abundant cord blood beta clonotypes carried fewer insertions; memory repertoires showed none.

TCRdb re-called the 5' RACE reads through MiXCR, storing one row per CDR3 protein. The sample yields under 300,000 distinct CDR3 sequences, 12% seen once. A word on this clonotype: Antigen: not known.

This CDR3 has 17 residues. The germline CDR1 and CDR2 sequences are SGHKS and YYEKEE (reference sequence). V shed 1 base and J shed 2 bases, with 15 bases lying between them. The same sample was also studied in work on yellow fever vaccine responses in identical twins.

Sequenced material: memory (CD45RO+) T cells sorted from blood. This TCR was recovered from a woman between 18 and 29 years old in good health. This chain joins TRBV5-5 and TRBJ2-2, with D perhaps assigned TRBD1 or TRBD2 (5 bases each). The CDR3 sequence: CASSLYPGDLNTGELFF. CDR3 coding DNA: TGTGCCAGCAGCTTGTACCCCGGGGACCTAAACACCGGGGAGCTGTTTTTT. Filled out from reference TRBV5-5 and TRBJ2-2, the complete variable domain reads DAGVTQSPTHLIKTRGQQVTLRCSPISGHKSVSWYQQVLGQGPQFIFQYYEKEERGRGNFPDRFSARQFPNYSSELNVNALLLGDSALYLCASSLYPGDLNTGELFFGEGSRLTVL.